Listed here is a single T cell receptor (beta chain). Different DNA sequences within this sample yield the same CDR3. V was trimmed by 4 bases and J by 3 bases, leaving 19 bases between them. The CDR3 contains 16 residues. CDR1 is SNHLY, CDR2 FYNNEI, per germline. Source study methods: Nucleated cell number was recorded as an estimate derived from reference gene primer amplification. Profiled with immunoSEQ multiplex PCR; TCRdb holds only in-frame clones, not every one. V and J calls and clone size come straight from that table; D and trimming were deduced from the DNA. The table has a few hundred thousand clones, about 85% seen once. The data stem from a study of blood T cell repertoires in COVID-19.

The chain uses TRBV2 and TRBJ2-7; tentatively, D is TRBD2 (6 bases). The clonotype originates from a woman under 30 with acute or convalescent COVID-19. The sample was peripheral blood. The CDR3 DNA reads as TGTGCCAGCAGTGCAATTGAGTTGCGGGATGTCTACGAGCAGTACTTC. Amino acid sequence: CASSAIELRDVYEQYF.